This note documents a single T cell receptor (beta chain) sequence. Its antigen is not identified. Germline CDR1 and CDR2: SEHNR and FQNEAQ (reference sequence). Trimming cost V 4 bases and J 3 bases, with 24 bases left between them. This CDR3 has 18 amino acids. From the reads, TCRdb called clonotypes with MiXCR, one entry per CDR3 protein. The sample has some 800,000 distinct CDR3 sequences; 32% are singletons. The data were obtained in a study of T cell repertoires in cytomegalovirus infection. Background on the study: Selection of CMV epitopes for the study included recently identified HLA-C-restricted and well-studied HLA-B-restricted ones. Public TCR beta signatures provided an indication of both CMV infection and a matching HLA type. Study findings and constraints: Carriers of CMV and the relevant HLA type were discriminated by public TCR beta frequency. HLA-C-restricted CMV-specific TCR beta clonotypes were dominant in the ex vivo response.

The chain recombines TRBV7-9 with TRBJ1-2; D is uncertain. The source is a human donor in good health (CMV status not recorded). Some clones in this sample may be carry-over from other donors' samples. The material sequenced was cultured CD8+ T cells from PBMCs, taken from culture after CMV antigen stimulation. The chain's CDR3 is CASSSPVRGSHKDYGYTF. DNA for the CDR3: TGTGCCAGCAGCTCCCCGGTGAGAGGGAGCCATAAGGACTATGGCTACACCTTC.